This T cell receptor beta chain appears in the sequencing data of a study of CD8+ T cells in alopecia areata. Background on the study: The share of scalp area affected provided the severity score for treated patients.

The treatment is: oral pan-JAK inhibitor, 5-10 mg twice daily. cDNA prepared by RNA extraction and subsequent reverse transcription served as the template for sequencing. Method: immunoSEQ multiplex PCR; TCRdb's copy keeps in-frame clones and lacks some. The profile shows nearly 110,000 clones, 84% of them singletons. Germline V gives CDR1 SGDLS, CDR2 YYNGEE. This CDR3 contains 16 residues. The V gene end was trimmed by 2 bases and the J gene end by 3 bases; junction bases not matched to a gene: 9. The gene calls are TRBV9 and TRBJ2-5; 8 bases are shared with TRBD2. The receptor was isolated from a human donor with alopecia areata. Sequenced here: CD8+ T cells sorted from blood, sampled at week 24, from a patient treated with tofacitinib. CDR3 sequence (DNA): TGTGCCAGCAGCGTCGGGGGGGGATCCTGGGAAGAGACCCAGTACTTC. Translating it yields CASSVGGGSWEETQYF.